These 30 T cell receptor beta chains were all obtained from the same sample, sequenced in a study of CD4 and CD8 cells across lung adenocarcinoma regions. Each CDR3 protein gets one entry after TCRdb re-called the PCR reads with MiXCR. The sample holds more than 25,000 distinct CDR3 sequences, about 50% seen once. Specimen: CD8+ T cells from the center of a lung tumor. These receptors came from a male donor with lung adenocarcinoma. The CD4 and CD8 labels of this study may be unreliable.

This clonotype has only a few counts. CDR3 DNA: TGTGCCAGCAGTTACTCGCGGGTCAGCACAGATACGCAGTATTTT. Translated, it gives CASSYSRVSTDTQYF. V is TRBV6-5 and J is TRBJ2-3; D is perhaps TRBD2 (5 bases). V was shortened by 0 bases and J by 0 bases, with 7 bases between the two germline ends. Germline CDR1 reads MNHEY; CDR2 reads SVGAGI. This CDR3 is 15 amino acids long.

This clonotype was observed at least ten times. The rearrangement uses TRBV20-1 and TRBJ2-3, with 10 nucleotides matching TRBD2. The germline V gene encodes CDR1 DFQATT and CDR2 SNEGSKA (reference sequence). V was clipped by 3 bases and J by 1 base; unmatched bases: 4. The CDR3 contains 15 residues. Written as DNA, the CDR3 is TGCAGTGCTAGCGGTCTAGCGGGGGGCACAGATACGCAGTATTTT. Translating it yields CSASGLAGGTDTQYF.

The chain recombines TRBV7-2 with TRBJ1-6; TRBD1 agrees at 8 bases. Looked up from germline, CDR1 is SGHTA and CDR2 is FQGNSA. The ends lost 5 bases at V and 19 bases at J; junction bases unmatched: 16. This CDR3 is built from 14 residues. The CDR3 bases are TGTGCCAGCAGCCGGGACAGGAATTCCTACGAGCAGCACTTT. Amino acid sequence: CASSRDRNSYEQHF.

Only a few counts were recorded for this clonotype. The CDR3 DNA sequence: TGTGCCAGCAGTTACGCCGGGAGGGCCCCTTGGCGTACAGATACGCAGTATTTT. Protein product: CASSYAGRAPWRTDTQYF. The chain recombines TRBV6-2 or TRBV6-3 with TRBJ2-3; 8 bases fit TRBD2. Germline V CDR1 and CDR2: MNHEY, SVGEGT. Trimming cost V 2 bases and J 3 bases; bases outside gene matches: 13. The CDR3 length is 18 residues.

The chain has TRBV10-3 and TRBJ2-1, with 8 bases matching TRBD1. The J call may be incorrect, as the DNA end agrees better with TRBJ2-7. The CDR3 consists of 12 residues. The germline gives CDR1 ENHRY, CDR2 SYGVKD. CDR3 sequence: CAIETGAGEQYF. In nucleotides, the CDR3 is TGTGCCATCGAGACAGGGGCCGGGGAGCAGTACTTC.

This clonotype was counted a few times. The chain links TRBV4-1 to TRBJ2-7; 7 nucleotides line up with TRBD2. The CDR3 loop spans 15 amino acids. In germline, CDR1 is MGHRA, CDR2 YSYEKL. Losses at the gene ends were 6 bases for V and 2 bases for J; bases not matched to a gene: 10. CDR3 nucleotide sequence: TGCGCCAGCAGGCAGCTAGCGGCCTACGCCTACGAGCAGTACTTC. This codes for CASRQLAAYAYEQYF.

A few counts support this clonotype. V and J are TRBV6-5 and TRBJ2-2, with TRBD2 matching over 11 bases. The ends lost 0 bases at V and 1 base at J; junction bases unmatched: 4. CDR3 length equals 18 residues. Germline V gene sequence: CDR1 MNHEY, CDR2 SVGAGI. The CDR3, as DNA: TGTGCCAGCAGTTACTCGAAGCTAGCGGGGGGGAACACCGGGGAGCTGTTTTTT. This encodes CASSYSKLAGGNTGELFF.

The genes are TRBV10-2 and TRBJ2-5, with TRBD2 as a possible D gene (6 bases). From germline, CDR1 is WSHSY and CDR2 SAAADI. The CDR3 has 14 residues. The CDR3, as DNA: TGCGCGGGGAGCGGGTGCCGTGACCAAGACATCCAGTACTTC. Protein: CAGSGCRDQDIQYF.

The sample holds a few counts of this clonotype. A much larger clone lies a single base off, so this may be a read error. This chain links TRBV6-1 with TRBJ2-1; D may be TRBD2 (6 bases). This CDR3 contains 14 residues. The V gene's germline CDR1 is MNHNS and CDR2 SASEGT. V lost 6 bases and J lost 10, with 19 bases in between. CDR3 sequence reads: CASRERVNSYEQFF. The CDR3 nucleotides read TGTGCCAGCAGGGAGCGGGTTAACTCCTACGAGCAGTTCTTC.

This clonotype showed up just a few times. A much larger clonotype is one base distant, so this may be a read error. This rearrangement joins TRBV6-5 to TRBJ2-1; D is possibly TRBD2 (5 bases). V shed 0 bases and J shed 10 bases, with 13 bases lying between them. This CDR3 comprises 14 residues. Germline V gene lookup returns CDR1 MNHEY and CDR2 SVGAGI. This CDR3 reads CASSYSLDSYEQFF. CDR3 in DNA: TGTGCCAGCAGTTACTCACTAGATAGCTACGAGCAGTTCTTC.

This clonotype turned up a few times. This sequence joins TRBV7-2 and TRBJ2-1; D might be TRBD1 or TRBD2, each matching 5 bases. The CDR3 spans 15 residues. The germline V and J ends were trimmed by 3 bases and 2 bases, with 11 bases remaining between them. From germline, CDR1 is SGHTA and CDR2 FQGNSA. The chain's CDR3 is CASSLGPPPYNEQFF. The CDR3 coding sequence is TGTGCCAGCAGCTTGGGACCACCGCCCTACAATGAGCAGTTCTTC.

In its sample, this clonotype was seen a few times. The chain links TRBV10-2 to TRBJ2-3; D unclear. The J call is uncertain, as TRBJ2-7 better fits the DNA end. This CDR3 has 16 amino acids. The germline CDR1 and CDR2 sequences are WSHSY and SAAADI. This chain's CDR3 is CASSEPGLRAKDTQYF. CDR3 nucleotide sequence: TGCGCCAGCAGTGAGCCGGGTCTGCGAGCCAAAGATACGCAGTACTTC.

Worth noting for this clonotype: A read error is possible here, since a much larger clone lies one base away. This sequence joins TRBV10-2 and TRBJ2-1; D unresolved. The V end was cut by 6 bases, the J end by 13 bases, with 13 bases between. This CDR3 is 11 amino acids long. Germline CDR1 and CDR2: WSHSY and SAAADI. The CDR3 reads CASSRQETQFF. Written as DNA, the CDR3 is TGCGCCAGCAGCAGACAAGAGACCCAGTTCTTC.

The chain combines TRBV9 with TRBJ1-6; D might be TRBD1 (5 bases). V was cut by 3 bases and J by 10 bases, with 20 bases left in between. The CDR3 consists of 16 residues. The germline gives CDR1 SGDLS, CDR2 YYNGEE. CDR3: CASSASGSLGGSPLHF. The CDR3 nucleotides read TGTGCCAGCAGCGCCTCAGGGTCCCTTGGTGGGTCACCCCTCCACTTT.

To note about this clonotype: The junction does not match germline at one end; this may be a read error. The CDR3 here is CARGVRDKNIQYF. The CDR3 DNA reads TGTGCCCGCGGGGTGCGGGACAAAAACATCCAGTACTTC. The chain combines TRBV6-1 with TRBJ2-4; tentatively, D is TRBD1 or TRBD2 (6 bases each). Germline V gene sequence: CDR1 MNHNS, CDR2 SASEGT. The CDR3 spans 13 residues.

The chain joins TRBV4-1 to TRBJ2-1, with TRBD1 matching 9 bases. V shed 1 base and J 6 bases; nucleotides not matched to a gene: 7. Germline CDR1 and CDR2: MGHRA and YSYEKL. CDR3 length: 16 amino acids. CDR3 protein: CASSQVRWTGVNEQFF. The CDR3 bases are TGCGCCAGCAGCCAAGTCAGATGGACAGGGGTCAATGAGCAGTTCTTC.

The CDR3 here is CASRTRNTGELFF. For the CDR3, the DNA is TGTGCCAGTCGGACAAGGAACACCGGGGAGCTGTTTTTT. The chain couples TRBV6-1 to TRBJ2-2; perhaps TRBD1 as D (5 bases). Germline CDR1 reads MNHNS; CDR2 reads SASEGT. CDR3 length equals 13 residues. V was clipped by 9 bases and J by 1 base, with 9 bases between them.

This sequence joins TRBV27 and TRBJ2-5; 11 nucleotides line up with TRBD2. V trimming: 8 bases; J trimming: 8 bases; junction bases outside the gene matches: 10. The CDR3 totals 14 residues. Germline-derived CDR1 and CDR2 are MNHEY and SMNVEV (reference sequence). The CDR3 nucleotides are TGTGCCAGCTCCCCCGCAGGGACTAGCGGCACCCAGTACTTC. This codes for CASSPAGTSGTQYF.

V is TRBV7-2 and J is TRBJ2-1; 14 bases agree with TRBD2. Trimming cost V 4 bases and J 4 bases; bases outside gene matches: 18. Germline CDR1 and CDR2: SGHTA and FQGNSA. CDR3 size: 21 residues. CDR3 nucleotide sequence: TGTGCCAGCAGCTCGGAATTGGGACTAGCGGGAGCCCGCCCCCGTTACAATGAGCAGTTCTTC. Translating gives CASSSELGLAGARPRYNEQFF.

This rearrangement joins TRBV27 to TRBJ2-4; D may correspond to TRBD1 or TRBD2 (8 bases each). CDR1 MNHEY and CDR2 SMNVEV come from the germline V gene (reference sequence). The CDR3 runs 15 residues. CDR3 bases: TGTGGCGGGGGGCCAGGGGGCGGGGCCCAAGACATTCAGTACTTC. Its translation: CGGGPGGGAQDIQYF.

This chain uses TRBV6-1 with TRBJ2-1; D assignment may be TRBD1 or TRBD2 (5 bases each). TRBJ2-7 explains the end of the DNA better; the J call may be wrong. The CDR3 is 14 residues long. Germline CDR1 is MNHNS and CDR2 is SASEGT. CDR3 DNA: TGTGCCAGCAGCCCCATCAACCGAGGGGACGAGCAGTACTTC. This encodes CASSPINRGDEQYF.

Points on this clonotype: At one end the junction does not follow the germline gene, possibly because of a read error. The J gene is TRBJ2-4, the V gene TRBV6-1; 8 bases are a match to TRBD2. CDR1 is MNHNS, CDR2 SASEGT, per germline. This CDR3 is built from 16 residues. This CDR3 reads CAGSVGGAGGKDTQYF. Here the CDR3 DNA reads TGTGCCGGTAGCGTTGGGGGGGCGGGAGGCAAAGACACGCAGTATTTC.

This chain uses TRBV6-1 with TRBJ1-2, with D tentatively TRBD1 (6 bases). The CDR3 consists of 17 residues. Trimming removed 2 bases from V and 0 bases from J, with 16 bases in between. Germline V lookup: CDR1 MNHNS, CDR2 SASEGT. CDR3 DNA sequence: TGTGCCAGCAGTGAACAGGGGTTCCCCTCCGCTAACTATGGCTACACCTTC. Translated, it gives CASSEQGFPSANYGYTF.

At least ten counts were recorded for this clonotype. The rearrangement joins TRBV10-1 to TRBJ1-1, with a tentative D call TRBD1 (5 bases). Germline CDR1 reads WNHNN; CDR2 reads SYGVQD (reference sequence). This CDR3 comprises 12 residues. Trimming pared 5 bases from V and 1 base from J, leaving 5 bases between. The DNA for the CDR3 is TGCGCCAGCAGTACAGGGAACACTGAAGCTTTCTTT. It is translated as CASSTGNTEAFF.

V usage is TRBV6-5 and J usage is TRBJ2-6, with D possibly matching TRBD1 (5 bases). V was pared by 2 bases and J by 18 bases, with 23 bases between. The CDR3 totals 15 residues. Germline V gene data show CDR1 as MNHEY and CDR2 as SVGAGI. CDR3 in DNA: TGTGCCAGCAGTTACAGCCAATCTGGGGCCTACGTGCAGACTTTC. Its protein is CASSYSQSGAYVQTF.

Sample share makes this clonotype medium-sized. DNA for the CDR3: TGCGCCAGCAGTGAGCCTCCGGGGAGCGGGAGCCCCTCCTACAATGAGCAGTTCTTC. Encoded protein: CASSEPPGSGSPSYNEQFF. The chain is built from TRBV10-2 and TRBJ2-1; the match to TRBD2 covers 8 bases. Germline V CDR1 and CDR2: WSHSY, SAAADI. With V trimmed by 2 bases and J by 0 bases, 12 bases remained unmatched. This CDR3 is built from 19 residues.

At least ten counts were recorded for this clonotype. The CDR3 DNA sequence: TGCGCCAGCAGCCAAGATCTGCAGCAAGAGACCCAGTACTTC. Its translation: CASSQDLQQETQYF. The chain couples TRBV4-1 to TRBJ2-5; D ambiguous. The V end was cut by 0 bases, the J end by 2 bases, with 7 bases between. Germline values: CDR1 MGHRA, CDR2 YSYEKL. The CDR3 contains 14 residues.

The V gene is TRBV6-1, the J gene TRBJ2-6, with unresolved D. Gene TRBJ2-7 matches the end of the DNA better, so the J call may be wrong. The CDR3 totals 15 residues. Per germline, CDR1 MNHNS and CDR2 SASEGT. In DNA, the CDR3 is TGTGCCAGCGCCTCGGGCCGGCGAGCCAAAGACACGCAGTACTTC. Its translation: CASASGRRAKDTQYF.

CDR3 DNA sequence: TGTGCCAGCAGGCTTTTACTAGCCAAAAACATTCAGTACTTC. It specifies CASRLLLAKNIQYF. This sequence joins TRBV6-1 and TRBJ2-4, with D hard to call. This CDR3 spans 14 amino acids. Germline loops: CDR1 MNHNS, CDR2 SASEGT. Trimming pared 6 bases from V and 0 bases from J, leaving 9 bases between.

About this clonotype: An end of the junction differs from the germline gene, which may be a read error. The CDR3: CAGSLSYRDELGLYF. CDR3 in DNA: TGTGCCGGCAGTTTATCGTATCGGGACGAGCTAGGACTGTACTTC. The rearrangement links TRBV27 to TRBJ2-7; D might be TRBD1 or TRBD2, each matching 5 bases. This CDR3 contains 15 residues. Germline CDR1 is MNHEY and CDR2 is SMNVEV (reference sequence).